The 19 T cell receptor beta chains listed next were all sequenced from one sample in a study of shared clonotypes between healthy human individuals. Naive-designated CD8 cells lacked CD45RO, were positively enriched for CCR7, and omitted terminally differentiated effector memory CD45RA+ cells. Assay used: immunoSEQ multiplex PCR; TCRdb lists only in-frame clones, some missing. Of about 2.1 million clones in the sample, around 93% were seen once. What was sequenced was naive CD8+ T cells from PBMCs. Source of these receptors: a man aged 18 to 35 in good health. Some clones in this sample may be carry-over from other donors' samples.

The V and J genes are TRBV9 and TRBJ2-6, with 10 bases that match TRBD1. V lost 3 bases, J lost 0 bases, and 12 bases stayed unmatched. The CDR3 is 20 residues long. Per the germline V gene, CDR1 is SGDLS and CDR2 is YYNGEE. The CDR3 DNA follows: TGTGCCAGCAGCGCCCCCCTCGACAGGGGGCGGGTCTCTGGGGCCAACGTCCTGACTTTC. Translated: CASSAPLDRGRVSGANVLTF.

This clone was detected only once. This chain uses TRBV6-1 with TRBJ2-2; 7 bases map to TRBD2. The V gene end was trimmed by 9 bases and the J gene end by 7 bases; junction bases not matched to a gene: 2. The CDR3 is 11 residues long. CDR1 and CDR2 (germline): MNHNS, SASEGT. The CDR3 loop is CARREGGELFF. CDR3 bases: TGTGCCAGGAGGGAGGGCGGGGAGCTGTTTTTT.

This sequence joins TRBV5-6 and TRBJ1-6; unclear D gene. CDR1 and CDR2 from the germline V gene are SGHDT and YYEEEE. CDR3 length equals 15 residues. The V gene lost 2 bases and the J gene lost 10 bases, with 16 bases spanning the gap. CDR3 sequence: CASSLWSLLHSPLHF. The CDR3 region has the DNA TGTGCCAGCAGCTTATGGTCTTTGCTTCACTCACCCCTCCACTTT.

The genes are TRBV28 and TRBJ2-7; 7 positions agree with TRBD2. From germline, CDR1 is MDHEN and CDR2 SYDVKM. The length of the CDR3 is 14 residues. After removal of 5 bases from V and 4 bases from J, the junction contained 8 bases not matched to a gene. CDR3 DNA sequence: TGTGCCAGCAGTATGCAGGGAGGGGAGTACGAGCAGTACTTC. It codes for CASSMQGGEYEQYF.

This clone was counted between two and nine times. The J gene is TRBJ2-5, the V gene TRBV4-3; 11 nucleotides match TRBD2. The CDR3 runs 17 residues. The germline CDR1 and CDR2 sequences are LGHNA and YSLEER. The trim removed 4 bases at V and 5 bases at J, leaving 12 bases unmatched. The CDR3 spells CASSPRTSGRRRETQYF. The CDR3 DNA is TGCGCCAGCAGCCCCCGCACTAGCGGGAGACGAAGGGAGACCCAGTACTTC.

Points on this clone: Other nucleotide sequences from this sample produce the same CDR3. This CDR3 is CASSQDRRNTEAFF. CDR3 in DNA: TGCGCCAGCAGCCAGGACCGAAGGAACACTGAAGCTTTCTTT. The gene calls are TRBV4-3 and TRBJ1-1, with D hard to call. This CDR3 is built from 14 residues. Between the trimmed V and J ends, which lost 3 bases and 1 base, there was a span of 9 bases. Germline V gene data show CDR1 as LGHNA and CDR2 as YSLEER.

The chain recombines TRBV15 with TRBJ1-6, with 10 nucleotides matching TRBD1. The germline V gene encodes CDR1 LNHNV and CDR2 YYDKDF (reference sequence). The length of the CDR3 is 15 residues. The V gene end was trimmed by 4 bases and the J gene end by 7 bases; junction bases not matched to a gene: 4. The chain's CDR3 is CATSTDRGLNSPLHF. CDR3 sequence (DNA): TGTGCCACCAGCACAGACAGGGGGCTCAATTCACCCCTCCACTTT.

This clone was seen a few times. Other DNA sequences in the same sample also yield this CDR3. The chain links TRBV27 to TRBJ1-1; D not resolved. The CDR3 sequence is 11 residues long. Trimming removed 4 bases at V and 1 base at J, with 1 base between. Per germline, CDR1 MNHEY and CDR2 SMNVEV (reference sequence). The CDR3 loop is CASSSNTEAFF. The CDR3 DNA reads TGTGCCAGCAGTTCGAACACTGAAGCTTTCTTT.

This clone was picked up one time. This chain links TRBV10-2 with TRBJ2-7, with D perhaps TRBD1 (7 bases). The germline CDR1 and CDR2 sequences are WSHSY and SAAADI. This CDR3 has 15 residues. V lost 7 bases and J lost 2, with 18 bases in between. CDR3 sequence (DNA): TGCGCCAGCATGGGCACAGGGGACTTTCCCTACGAGCAGTACTTC. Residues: CASMGTGDFPYEQYF.

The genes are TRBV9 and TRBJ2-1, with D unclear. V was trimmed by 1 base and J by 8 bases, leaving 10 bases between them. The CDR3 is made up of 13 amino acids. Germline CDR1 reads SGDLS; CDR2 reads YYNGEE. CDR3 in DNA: TGTGCCAGCAGCGTACTAGATGGGGATGAGCAGTTCTTC. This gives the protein CASSVLDGDEQFF.

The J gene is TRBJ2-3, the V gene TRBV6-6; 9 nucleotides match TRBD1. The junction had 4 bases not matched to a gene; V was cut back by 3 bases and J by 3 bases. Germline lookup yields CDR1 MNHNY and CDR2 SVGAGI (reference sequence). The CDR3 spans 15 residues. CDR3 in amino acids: CASSYGDRETDTQYF. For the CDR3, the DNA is TGTGCCAGCAGTTATGGGGACAGGGAAACAGATACGCAGTATTTT.

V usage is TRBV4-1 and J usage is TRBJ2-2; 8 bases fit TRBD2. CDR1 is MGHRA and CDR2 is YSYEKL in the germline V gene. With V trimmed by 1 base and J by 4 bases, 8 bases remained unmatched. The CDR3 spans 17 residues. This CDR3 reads CASSQVGLASATGELFF. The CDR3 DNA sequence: TGCGCCAGCAGCCAAGTTGGACTAGCCTCCGCCACCGGGGAGCTGTTTTTT.

In nucleotides, the CDR3 is TGTGCCAGTAGTATATTGGTCGCGGACGGCTCTGGAAACACCATATATTTT. This gives the protein CASSILVADGSGNTIYF. V and J are TRBV19 and TRBJ1-3; D unclear. V lost 2 bases and J lost 0, with 14 bases in between. Germline loops: CDR1 LNHDA, CDR2 SQIVND (reference sequence). CDR3 length: 17 residues.

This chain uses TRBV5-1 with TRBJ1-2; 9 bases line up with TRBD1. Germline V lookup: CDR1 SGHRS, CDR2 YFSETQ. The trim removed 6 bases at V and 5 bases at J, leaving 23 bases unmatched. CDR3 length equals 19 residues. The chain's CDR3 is CASKPGQGTLYASRYGYTF. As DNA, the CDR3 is TGCGCCAGCAAACCGGGACAGGGAACCCTTTACGCATCAAGGTATGGCTACACCTTC. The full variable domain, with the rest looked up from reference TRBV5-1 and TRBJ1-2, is KAGVTQTPRYLIKTRGQQVTLSCSPISGHRSVSWYQQTPGQGLQFLFEYFSETQRNKGNFPGRFSGRQFSNSRSEMNVSTLELGDSALYLCASKPGQGTLYASRYGYTFGSGTRLTVV.

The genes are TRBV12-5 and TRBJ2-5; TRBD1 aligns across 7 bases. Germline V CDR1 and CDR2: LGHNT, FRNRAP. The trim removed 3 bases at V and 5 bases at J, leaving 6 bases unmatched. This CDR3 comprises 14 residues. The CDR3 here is CASGFNDREETQYF. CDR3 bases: TGTGCTAGTGGTTTCAACGACAGGGAGGAGACCCAGTACTTC.

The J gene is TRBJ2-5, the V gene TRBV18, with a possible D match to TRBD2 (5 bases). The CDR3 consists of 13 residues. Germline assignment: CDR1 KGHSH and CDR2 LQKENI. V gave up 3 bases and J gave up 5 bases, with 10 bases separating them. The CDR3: CASSPPERETQYF. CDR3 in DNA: TGTGCCAGCTCACCCCCCGAGCGGGAGACCCAGTACTTC. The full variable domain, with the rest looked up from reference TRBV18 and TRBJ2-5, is NAGVMQNPRHLVRRRGQEARLRCSPMKGHSHVYWYRQLPEEGLKFMVYLQKENIIDESGMPKERFSAEFPKEGPSILRIQQVVRGDSAAYFCASSPPERETQYFGPGTRLLVL.

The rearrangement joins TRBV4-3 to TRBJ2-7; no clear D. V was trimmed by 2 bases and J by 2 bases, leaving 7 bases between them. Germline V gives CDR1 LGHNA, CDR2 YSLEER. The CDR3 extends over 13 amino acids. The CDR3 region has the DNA TGCGCCAGCAGCCAACACCTAACCTACGAGCAGTACTTC. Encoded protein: CASSQHLTYEQYF.

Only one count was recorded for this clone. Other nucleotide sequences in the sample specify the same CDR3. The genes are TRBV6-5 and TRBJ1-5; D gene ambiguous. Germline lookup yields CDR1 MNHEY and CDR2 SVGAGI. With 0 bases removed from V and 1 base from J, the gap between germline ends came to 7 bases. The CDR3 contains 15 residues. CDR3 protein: CASSYSGESNQPQHF. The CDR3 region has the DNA TGTGCCAGCAGTTACTCCGGGGAGAGCAATCAGCCCCAGCATTTT.

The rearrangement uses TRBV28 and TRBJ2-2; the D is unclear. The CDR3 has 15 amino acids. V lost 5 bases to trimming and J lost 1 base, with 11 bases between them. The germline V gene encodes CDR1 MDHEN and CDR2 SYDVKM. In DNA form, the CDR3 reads TGTGCCAGCAGTCCCTTGGGGATGAACACCGGGGAGCTGTTTTTT. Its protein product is CASSPLGMNTGELFF.